Below, 25 T cell receptor beta chains from the same sample are listed, as sequenced in a study of early T cells in non-severe SARS-CoV-2 infection. TCRdb redid the calling of the 5' RACE reads with MiXCR, one entry per CDR3 protein. The sample contains approximately 85,000 distinct CDR3 sequences, about 12% of which appear only once. Sequencing was carried out using whole blood. The receptors were sampled from an adult who was a healthcare worker with PCR-confirmed SARS-CoV-2 infection or an uninfected control (not recorded which).

This clonotype was recorded once. The V call is TRBV5-1, the J call TRBJ2-5; 8 bases are shared with TRBD2. V was clipped by 1 base and J by 5 bases; unmatched bases: 4. Germline V CDR1 and CDR2: SGHRS, YFSETQ. This CDR3 is built from 14 residues. The CDR3 spells CASSLSGSGETQYF. In DNA, the CDR3 is TGCGCCAGCAGCTTGAGCGGGAGCGGGGAGACCCAGTACTTC.

This chain links TRBV5-5 with TRBJ1-6; TRBD1 might be the D (6 bases). Germline CDR1 and CDR2: SGHKS and YYEKEE (reference sequence). The CDR3 runs to 16 residues. Trimming pared 6 bases from V and 9 bases from J, leaving 22 bases between. The CDR3: CASTVGDKGRGSPLHF. CDR3 DNA sequence: TGTGCCAGCACGGTTGGGGACAAAGGTAGAGGTTCACCCCTCCACTTT.

This chain links TRBV7-9 with TRBJ2-1, with D perhaps TRBD2 (5 bases). Germline assignment: CDR1 SEHNR and CDR2 FQNEAQ (reference sequence). Trimming stripped 5 bases from V and 4 bases from J, with 21 bases between. The CDR3 has 17 residues. CDR3: CASSRLQAAFTYNEQFF. The CDR3 DNA sequence: TGTGCCAGCAGCCGACTCCAAGCGGCATTCACATACAATGAGCAGTTCTTC. Combining the CDR3 with reference TRBV7-9 and TRBJ2-1 gives the whole variable domain DTGVSQNPRHKITKRGQNVTFRCDPISEHNRLYWYRQTLGQGPEFLTYFQNEAQLEKSRLLSDRFSAERPKGSFSTLEIQRTEQGDSAMYLCASSRLQAAFTYNEQFFGPGTRLTVL.

This chain links TRBV27 with TRBJ1-1; no clear D gene. The V gene lost 6 bases and the J gene lost 1 base, with 15 bases spanning the gap. CDR3 length: 15 amino acids. Per the germline V gene, CDR1 is MNHEY and CDR2 is SMNVEV (reference sequence). The CDR3 DNA is TGTGCCAGCAGGTCCGACGAAGGGCCGAACACTGAAGCTTTCTTT. As protein: CASRSDEGPNTEAFF.

In DNA form, the CDR3 reads TGCAGCGCTCAGGGTTGGGGCGTGAACACCGGGGAGCTGTTTTTT. Translating gives CSAQGWGVNTGELFF. The rearrangement uses TRBV29-1 and TRBJ2-2; weak D call: TRBD1 (5 bases). Per germline, CDR1 SQVTM and CDR2 ANQGSEA. V was shortened by 7 bases and J by 1 base, with 16 bases between the two germline ends. This CDR3 spans 15 amino acids.

This clonotype was observed a handful of times. The rearrangement joins TRBV5-4 to TRBJ1-3; D call uncertain. Germline V CDR1 and CDR2: SGHNT, YYREEE (reference sequence). This CDR3 has 15 residues. Deletions cut 4 bases from V and 0 bases from J, with 11 bases between. CDR3 in DNA: TGTGCCAGCAGCGATCGCTCGAGCTCTGGAAACACCATATATTTT. Encoded protein: CASSDRSSSGNTIYF.

This clonotype has a count of ten or more. This chain links TRBV27 with TRBJ2-5; TRBD2 is a possible D gene (6 bases). Germline assignment: CDR1 MNHEY and CDR2 SMNVEV (reference sequence). The V end was cut by 0 bases, the J end by 4 bases, with 12 bases between. The CDR3 runs 15 residues. CDR3 bases: TGTGCCAGCAGTTTATCGTTCGGGGGAATAGAGACCCAGTACTTC. Amino acids: CASSLSFGGIETQYF.

This clonotype was detected ten times or more. The chain has TRBV3-1 and TRBJ2-5, with 8 bases that match TRBD2. Trimming took 3 bases from V and 4 from J; bases not matched to a gene: 4. Germline CDR1 reads LGHDT; CDR2 reads YNNKEL (reference sequence). The CDR3 has 14 residues. The CDR3: CASSQSLAGETQYF. In nucleotides, the CDR3 is TGTGCCAGCAGCCAGAGCCTAGCGGGAGAGACCCAGTACTTC.

The chain carries TRBV29-1 and TRBJ2-3; TRBD2 matches at 14 bases. The CDR3 is 14 amino acids. With 6 bases clipped from V and 6 bases from J, the junction kept 5 bases outside the gene matches. Germline-derived CDR1 and CDR2 are SQVTM and ANQGSEA. The CDR3 DNA reads as TGCAGCGTCGGGACTAGCGGGAGTAGGGATACGCAGTATTTT. Its translation: CSVGTSGSRDTQYF.

The J gene is TRBJ1-1, the V gene TRBV20-1; possibly TRBD1 for D (6 bases). V lost 7 bases to trimming and J lost 3 bases, with 15 bases between them. CDR1 and CDR2 (germline): DFQATT, SNEGSKA (reference sequence). This CDR3 is built from 13 residues. The CDR3 region has the DNA TGCAGTGGCCCCAGCAGGGGAGACACTGAAGCTTTCTTT. It yields the protein CSGPSRGDTEAFF.

This clonotype was seen at least ten times. The V gene is TRBV5-6, the J gene TRBJ1-5, with TRBD1 matching 7 bases. CDR1 is SGHDT and CDR2 is YYEEEE in the germline V gene. The ends lost 1 base at V and 0 bases at J; junction bases unmatched: 7. The CDR3 totals 17 residues. The CDR3 spells CASSLTAGGYSNQPQHF. CDR3 bases: TGTGCCAGCAGCTTGACTGCAGGGGGTTATAGCAATCAGCCCCAGCATTTT.

This chain links TRBV2 with TRBJ2-1; no definite D call. V was shortened by 2 bases and J by 4 bases, with 12 bases between the two germline ends. Germline lookup yields CDR1 SNHLY and CDR2 FYNNEI. The CDR3 consists of 15 residues. CDR3 DNA: TGTGCCAGCAGTGAACGGCTAATAGGGTACAATGAGCAGTTCTTC. It translates to CASSERLIGYNEQFF.

The chain combines TRBV19 with TRBJ2-7; no definite D call. The CDR3 loop spans 13 amino acids. Trimming cost V 8 bases and J 1 base, with 12 bases left between them. Looked up from germline, CDR1 is LNHDA and CDR2 is SQIVND (reference sequence). CDR3: CASQASVSYEQYF. CDR3 in DNA: TGTGCCAGTCAGGCCAGTGTTTCCTACGAGCAGTACTTC. Drawing the rest from reference TRBV19 and TRBJ2-7, the complete variable domain is DGGITQSPKYLFRKEGQNVTLSCEQNLNHDAMYWYRQDPGQGLRLIYYSQIVNDFQKGDIAEGYSVSREKKESFPLTVTSAQKNPTAFYLCASQASVSYEQYFGPGTRLTVT.

This clonotype was counted only a few times. The J gene is TRBJ1-6, the V gene TRBV5-6; D unresolved. Trimming took 4 bases from V and 0 from J, leaving 8 bases between them. The CDR3 runs 15 residues. The germline V gene encodes CDR1 SGHDT and CDR2 YYEEEE. DNA for the CDR3: TGTGCCAGCAGCCGTGATTTCTCCTATAATTCACCCCTCCACTTT. Encoded protein: CASSRDFSYNSPLHF.

Ten or more counts support this clonotype. The chain carries TRBV7-6 and TRBJ2-3; no definite D call. V was shortened by 5 bases and J by 0 bases, with 15 bases between the two germline ends. The CDR3 spans 16 residues. The germline gives CDR1 SGHVS, CDR2 FNYEAQ. Here the CDR3 reads CASSPKYRSSTDTQYF. The CDR3 nucleotides are TGTGCCAGCAGCCCTAAATACCGTTCGAGCACAGATACGCAGTATTTT.

This clonotype was found many times. The chain is built from TRBV7-2 and TRBJ2-1; 11 bases agree with TRBD2. V trimming: 1 base; J trimming: 4 bases; junction bases outside the gene matches: 3. CDR1 and CDR2 from the germline V gene are SGHTA and FQGNSA. The length of the CDR3 is 16 residues. The CDR3 sequence: CASSLDTSGSYNEQFF. The DNA for the CDR3 is TGTGCCAGCAGCTTAGATACTAGCGGGAGTTACAATGAGCAGTTCTTC.

This clonotype was found a few times. The V gene is TRBV29-1, the J gene TRBJ1-2; D remains unclear. The length of the CDR3 is 13 residues. Between the trimmed V and J ends, which lost 0 bases and 4 bases, there was a span of 9 bases. Germline CDR1 SQVTM, CDR2 ANQGSEA. CDR3 in amino acids: CSVEDGSTYGYTF. The CDR3 nucleotides read TGCAGCGTTGAAGACGGGTCCACCTATGGCTACACCTTC.

This clonotype was observed a handful of times. The chain recombines TRBV29-1 with TRBJ2-1, with 15 positions matching TRBD2. The germline CDR1 and CDR2 sequences are SQVTM and ANQGSEA. The junction had 8 bases not matched to a gene; V was cut back by 0 bases and J by 8 bases. The CDR3 has 17 residues. CDR3: CSVEDPRTSGRVDEQFF. The CDR3 bases are TGCAGCGTTGAAGATCCTAGGACTAGCGGGAGGGTGGATGAGCAGTTCTTC.

This clonotype was counted many times. The chain carries TRBV2 and TRBJ1-1; D possibly corresponds to TRBD1 (5 bases). The CDR3 extends over 14 amino acids. Between the trimmed V and J ends, which lost 10 bases and 4 bases, there was a span of 19 bases. From germline, CDR1 is SNHLY and CDR2 FYNNEI. CDR3: CAITSPSGTTEAFF. CDR3 DNA sequence: TGTGCCATCACATCTCCTTCGGGGACCACTGAAGCTTTCTTT.

This clonotype was observed a few times. The chain has TRBV20-1 and TRBJ1-2, with D perhaps TRBD1 (5 bases). CDR1 is DFQATT and CDR2 is SNEGSKA in the germline V gene (reference sequence). The ends were cut back, 5 bases at V and 3 bases at J, with 10 bases in the middle. The CDR3 is 12 amino acids. DNA for the CDR3: TGCAGTGCTGTAGGAGGGGACTATGGCTACACCTTC. It yields the protein CSAVGGDYGYTF.

The V and J genes are TRBV5-6 and TRBJ1-3; D gene unclear. Germline V gene lookup returns CDR1 SGHDT and CDR2 YYEEEE. The CDR3 runs to 14 residues. V gave up 0 bases and J gave up 1 base, with 5 bases separating them. In nucleotides, the CDR3 is TGTGCCAGCAGCTTGGAGCCATCTGGAAACACCATATATTTT. It translates to CASSLEPSGNTIYF.

This clonotype was observed a handful of times. V and J are TRBV5-1 and TRBJ2-1; D unclear. V was pared by 0 bases and J by 1 base, with 8 bases between. Germline CDR1 and CDR2: SGHRS and YFSETQ. The CDR3 spans 15 residues. The CDR3 nucleotides are TGCGCCAGCAGCTTGGGAGAGTCTTCCTACAATGAGCAGTTCTTC. Encoded protein: CASSLGESSYNEQFF.

This clonotype was seen a handful of times. This chain joins TRBV7-6 and TRBJ1-6; TRBD1 agrees at 7 bases. Germline CDR1 and CDR2: SGHVS and FNYEAQ. The CDR3 is made up of 15 amino acids. V gave up 6 bases and J gave up 6 bases; unmatched junction bases: 8. CDR3 amino acids: CASRTGQGGNSPLHF. DNA of the CDR3: TGTGCCAGCAGAACGGGGCAGGGGGGTAATTCACCCCTCCACTTT.

There are many counts of this clonotype. V is TRBV20-1 and J is TRBJ2-1; perhaps D is TRBD1 or TRBD2 (6 bases each). Trimming took off 0 bases at V and 6 bases at J, with 15 bases between the two ends. This CDR3 has 15 residues. CDR1 is DFQATT, CDR2 SNEGSKA, per germline (reference sequence). The CDR3, as DNA: TGCAGTGCTAGAGATCTGAGGACGGGGGCCAATGAGCAGTTCTTC. Protein sequence: CSARDLRTGANEQFF.

The table lists this clonotype with many counts. The rearrangement uses TRBV4-2 and TRBJ2-7; D might be TRBD2 (6 bases). Trimming cost V 1 base and J 0 bases, with 10 bases left between them. This CDR3 is built from 15 residues. CDR1 LGHNA and CDR2 YNFKEQ come from the germline V gene. In DNA, the CDR3 is TGTGCCAGCAGCCAAGCGGGACTTAACTCCTACGAGCAGTACTTC. Residues: CASSQAGLNSYEQYF.